This T cell receptor (beta chain) was captured by sequencing in a study of CD8+ T cells in alopecia areata. About the study: Oral tofacitinib (5 to 10 mg twice daily) was administered to treated patients. Whole-study results and caveats: The study found TCR sharing across patients less clear than in mice, possibly for HLA reasons.

Of note for this clone: Its antigen is currently unknown.

Germline lookup yields CDR1 LNHNV and CDR2 YYDKDF (reference sequence). Trimming shortened V by 4 bases and J by 6 bases, and 16 bases separated the two germline ends. This CDR3 spans 14 amino acids. Following RNA extraction, reverse transcription yielded cDNA that acted as the sequencing template. Only in-frame clones appear in the TCRdb table, and some are missing; sequencing was by immunoSEQ multiplex PCR. Seen here are 150,000 or so clones, around 47% observed once, and the top ten hold around 6.8%. Researchers took lesional scalp punch biopsies and peripheral blood from people who were alopecia areata patients. PBMCs served as the source from which CD4+ and CD8+ T cells were sorted.

This chain joins TRBV15 and TRBJ2-7; tentatively, D is TRBD2 (5 bases). Sequenced material: CD4+ T cells sorted from blood. This receptor was identified in a human donor with alopecia areata. CDR3 loop: CATSKKVAIGEQYF. The CDR3 DNA reads as TGTGCCACCAGCAAAAAGGTAGCGATCGGCGAGCAGTACTTC.